A selection of T cell receptor beta chains follows, all from one sample in a study of shared clonotypes between healthy human individuals. Clones were read by immunoSEQ multiplex PCR, and TCRdb kept only the in-frame ones, dropping some. The table includes 600,000 to 750,000 clones, roughly 87% detected once. The sequencing sample was made of memory CD8+ T cells from PBMCs. These receptor sequences come from a man aged 18 to 35 in good health. Some clones in this sample may be carry-over from other donors' samples. CDR3s include the opening cysteine and the closing phenylalanine or tryptophan. The D gene is left open where the match is weak. Rows may omit the clone size; those that give it use once, few, many or a size class.

d_gene,j_gene,v_gene,abundance,CDR3nt,CDR3aa
TRBD1,TRBJ2-5,TRBV5-6,-,TGTGCCAGCAGTACCGGGACAGAAGAGACCCAGTACTTC,CASSTGTEETQYF
-,TRBJ2-7,TRBV19,-,TGTGCCAGCCTAACCAACAGGCATTTCTACGAGCAGTACTTC,CASLTNRHFYEQYF
TRBD1,TRBJ2-1,TRBV27,-,TGTGCCAGCAGTTTGGGACAGGAGCAGTTCTTC,CASSLGQEQFF
-,TRBJ1-4,TRBV5-1,-,TGCGCCAGCAGCCGATGGACTAGTGAAAAACTGTTTTTT,CASSRWTSEKLFF
-,TRBJ2-5,TRBV6-1,-,TGTGCCAGCAGTGTGTTTGACAGCCAAGAGACCCAGTACTTC,CASSVFDSQETQYF
TRBD1,TRBJ1-2,TRBV27,few,TGTGCCAGCAGTTTATCCCCCAACAGGGGCATAAACTATGGCTACACCTTC,CASSLSPNRGINYGYTF
-,TRBJ1-2,TRBV7-9,-,TGTGCCAGCAGCTTTCGTGGGACAAAGTTCCCCTATGGCTACACCTTC,CASSFRGTKFPYGYTF
TRBD2,TRBJ2-1,TRBV4-2,-,TGTGCCAGCAGCCAAGCGGGGAATTCACGTAGCGGGAGCTCCTACAATGAGCAGTTCTTC,CASSQAGNSRSGSSYNEQFF
TRBD1,TRBJ1-1,TRBV6-4,-,TGTGCCAGCAAACGACTCGCCGAGGGACAGGGAGGAACTGAAGCTTTCTTT,CASKRLAEGQGGTEAFF
-,TRBJ2-7,TRBV30,-,TGTGCCTGGAGTGTCGGTAGCTCCTACGAGCAGTACTTC,CAWSVGSSYEQYF
-,TRBJ1-1,TRBV7-9,-,TGTGCCAGCAGCGACACAGGGAGCACTGAAGCTTTCTTT,CASSDTGSTEAFF
-,TRBJ2-7,TRBV7-9,-,TGTGCCAGCAGCTTAGACCCGAAAGGAGGGGTATACGAGCAGTACTTC,CASSLDPKGGVYEQYF
TRBD2,TRBJ2-1,TRBV4-1,-,TGCGCCAGCAGCCAAGATACGAGGCGACTAGCGGACACTAAAGACAATGAGCAGTTCTTC,CASSQDTRRLADTKDNEQFF
-,TRBJ1-1,TRBV27,-,TGTGCCAGCAGTAGTGGAAGGACGGAAGCTTTCTTT,CASSSGRTEAFF